This TCR beta chain was obtained from a study of Graves' ophthalmopathy and Graves' hyperthyroidism. Across the whole study: Cases classed as stable hyperthyroidism had no ophthalmopathy within 18 months of follow-up.

CDR3 length equals 13 residues. Deletions cut 5 bases from V and 9 bases from J, with 14 bases between. The V gene's germline CDR1 is MNHNS and CDR2 SASEGT. RNA served as the template for amplifying TCR beta CDR3 regions. HTBI primers served in a first-round RT-PCR, which a second-round multiplex PCR followed. TCRdb processed the multiplex PCR reads anew with MiXCR; each CDR3 protein has one entry. Of around 1.1 million distinct CDR3 sequences listed, 35% to 45% are singletons. Notes on the study in general: Thyroid clonotypes that were expanded above 0.001 frequency mostly also appeared in blood. As the model predicted ophthalmopathy progression, it achieved a sensitivity of 55% to 71% and a specificity of about 78%.

This clonotype came up a few times. The antigen is undetermined. New diagnoses, under 2 months' duration, and ages 18 to 65 characterized the hyperthyroidism patients. The chain recombines TRBV6-1 with TRBJ1-5; D not resolved. The sequencing input was peripheral blood or thyroid tissue (not recorded which). The TCR sequence derives from an adult man with Graves' hyperthyroidism. The chain's CDR3 is CASSFSAAWPQHF. The CDR3 bases are TGTGCCAGCAGTTTCTCGGCGGCCTGGCCCCAGCATTTT.